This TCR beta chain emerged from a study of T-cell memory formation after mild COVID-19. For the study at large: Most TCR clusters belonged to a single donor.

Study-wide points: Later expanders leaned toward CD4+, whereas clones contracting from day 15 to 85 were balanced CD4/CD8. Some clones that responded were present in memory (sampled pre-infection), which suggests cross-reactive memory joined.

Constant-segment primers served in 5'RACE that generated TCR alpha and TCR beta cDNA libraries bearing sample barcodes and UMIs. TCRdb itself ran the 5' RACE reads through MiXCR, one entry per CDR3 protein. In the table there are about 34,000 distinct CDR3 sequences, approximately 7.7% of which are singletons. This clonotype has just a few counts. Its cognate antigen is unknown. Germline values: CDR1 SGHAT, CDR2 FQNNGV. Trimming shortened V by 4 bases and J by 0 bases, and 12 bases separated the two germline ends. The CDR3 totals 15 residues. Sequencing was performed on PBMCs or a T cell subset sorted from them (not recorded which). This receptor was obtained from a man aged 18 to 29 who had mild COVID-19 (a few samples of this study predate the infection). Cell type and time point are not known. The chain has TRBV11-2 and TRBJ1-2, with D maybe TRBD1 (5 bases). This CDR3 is CASSSPRQTNYGYTF. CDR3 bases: TGTGCCAGCAGCTCGCCACGACAGACTAACTATGGCTACACCTTC.